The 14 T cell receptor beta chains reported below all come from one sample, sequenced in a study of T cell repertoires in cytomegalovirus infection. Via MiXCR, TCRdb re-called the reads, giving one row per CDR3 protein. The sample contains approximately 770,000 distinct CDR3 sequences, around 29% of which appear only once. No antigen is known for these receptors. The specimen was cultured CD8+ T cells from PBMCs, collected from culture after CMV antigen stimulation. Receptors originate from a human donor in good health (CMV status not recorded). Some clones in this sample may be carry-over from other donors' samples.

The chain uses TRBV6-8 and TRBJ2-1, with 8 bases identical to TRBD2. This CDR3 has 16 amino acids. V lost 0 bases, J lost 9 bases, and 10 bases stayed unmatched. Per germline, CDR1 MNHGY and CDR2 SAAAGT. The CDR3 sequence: CASSYSNIGGASEQFF. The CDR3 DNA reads TGTGCCAGCAGTTACTCGAATATCGGGGGGGCCTCTGAGCAGTTCTTC.

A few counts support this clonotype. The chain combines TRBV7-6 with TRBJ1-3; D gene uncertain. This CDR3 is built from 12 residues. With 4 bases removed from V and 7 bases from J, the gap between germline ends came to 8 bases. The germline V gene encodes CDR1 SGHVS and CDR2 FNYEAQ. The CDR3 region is CASSSDVNTIYF. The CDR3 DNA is TGTGCCAGCAGCTCAGACGTGAACACCATATATTTT.

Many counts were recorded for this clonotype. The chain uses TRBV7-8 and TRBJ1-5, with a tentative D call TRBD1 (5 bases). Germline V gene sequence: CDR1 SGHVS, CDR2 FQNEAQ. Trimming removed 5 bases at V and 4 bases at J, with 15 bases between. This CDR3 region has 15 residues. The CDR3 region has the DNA TGTGCCAGCAGCACCTCCCGGACACCTAATCAGCCCCAGCATTTT. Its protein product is CASSTSRTPNQPQHF.

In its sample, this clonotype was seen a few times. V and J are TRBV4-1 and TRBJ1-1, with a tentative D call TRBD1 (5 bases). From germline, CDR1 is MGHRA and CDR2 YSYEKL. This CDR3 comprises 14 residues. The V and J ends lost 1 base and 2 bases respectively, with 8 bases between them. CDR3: CASSQGQRNTEAFF. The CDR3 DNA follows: TGCGCCAGCAGCCAAGGACAGAGAAACACTGAAGCTTTCTTT.

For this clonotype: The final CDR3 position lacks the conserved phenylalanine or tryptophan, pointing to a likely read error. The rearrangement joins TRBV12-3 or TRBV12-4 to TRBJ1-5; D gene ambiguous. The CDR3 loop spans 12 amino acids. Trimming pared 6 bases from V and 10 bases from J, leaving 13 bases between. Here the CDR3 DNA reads TGTGCCAGCAGCCTCTCACCCTTTCCCCAGCATTTG. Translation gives CASSLSPFPQHL.

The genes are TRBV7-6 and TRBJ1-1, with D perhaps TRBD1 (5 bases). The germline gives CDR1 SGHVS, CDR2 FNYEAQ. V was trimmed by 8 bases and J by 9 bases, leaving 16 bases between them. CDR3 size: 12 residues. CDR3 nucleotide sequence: TGTGCCAGCGGCGGGGGGTCGGACAAAGCTTTCTTT. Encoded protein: CASGGGSDKAFF.

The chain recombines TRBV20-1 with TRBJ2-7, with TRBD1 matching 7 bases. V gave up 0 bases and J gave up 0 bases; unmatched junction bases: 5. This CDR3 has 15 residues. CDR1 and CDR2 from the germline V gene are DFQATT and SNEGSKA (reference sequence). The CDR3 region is CSARELGQHSYEQYV. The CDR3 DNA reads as TGCAGTGCTAGAGAGCTGGGACAGCACTCCTACGAGCAGTACGTC.

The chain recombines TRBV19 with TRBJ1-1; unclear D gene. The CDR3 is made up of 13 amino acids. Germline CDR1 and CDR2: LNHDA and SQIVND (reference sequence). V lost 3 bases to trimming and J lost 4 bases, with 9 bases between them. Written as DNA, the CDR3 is TGTGCCAGTAGTATTGGGTCCCCCACTGAAGCTTTCTTT. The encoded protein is CASSIGSPTEAFF. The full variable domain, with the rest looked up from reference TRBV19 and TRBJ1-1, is DGGITQSPKYLFRKEGQNVTLSCEQNLNHDAMYWYRQDPGQGLRLIYYSQIVNDFQKGDIAEGYSVSREKKESFPLTVTSAQKNPTAFYLCASSIGSPTEAFFGQGTRLTVV.

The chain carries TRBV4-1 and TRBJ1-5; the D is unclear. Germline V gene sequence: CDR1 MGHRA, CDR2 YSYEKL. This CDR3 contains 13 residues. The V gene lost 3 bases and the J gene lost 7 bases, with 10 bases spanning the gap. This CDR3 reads CASSHMDWQPQHF. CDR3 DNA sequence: TGCGCCAGCAGCCATATGGATTGGCAGCCCCAGCATTTT.

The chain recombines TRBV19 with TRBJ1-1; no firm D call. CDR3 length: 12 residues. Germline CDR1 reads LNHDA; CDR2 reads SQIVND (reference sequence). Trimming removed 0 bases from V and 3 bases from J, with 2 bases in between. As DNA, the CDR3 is TGTGCCAGTAGTATAGAGGACACTGAAGCTTTCTTT. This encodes CASSIEDTEAFF.

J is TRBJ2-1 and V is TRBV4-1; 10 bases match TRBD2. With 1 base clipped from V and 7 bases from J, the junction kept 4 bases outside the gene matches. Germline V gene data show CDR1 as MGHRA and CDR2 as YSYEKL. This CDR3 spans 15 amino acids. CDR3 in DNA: TGCGCCAGCAGCCAAGGTTTTAGCGGGGGGAATGAGCAGTTCTTC. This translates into CASSQGFSGGNEQFF.

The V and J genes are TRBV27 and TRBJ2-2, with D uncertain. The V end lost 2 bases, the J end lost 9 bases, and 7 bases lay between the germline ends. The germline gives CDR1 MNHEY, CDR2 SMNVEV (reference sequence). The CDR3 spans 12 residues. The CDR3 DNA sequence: TGTGCCAGCAGTTTACTGGGGAGGGAGCTGTTTTTT. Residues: CASSLLGRELFF.

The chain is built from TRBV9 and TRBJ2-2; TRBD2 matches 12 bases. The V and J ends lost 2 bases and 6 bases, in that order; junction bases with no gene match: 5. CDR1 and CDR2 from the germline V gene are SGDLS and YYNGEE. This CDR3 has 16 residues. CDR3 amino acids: CASSVSSGGASGELFF. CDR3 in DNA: TGTGCCAGCAGCGTGTCTAGCGGGGGGGCCTCCGGGGAGCTGTTTTTT.

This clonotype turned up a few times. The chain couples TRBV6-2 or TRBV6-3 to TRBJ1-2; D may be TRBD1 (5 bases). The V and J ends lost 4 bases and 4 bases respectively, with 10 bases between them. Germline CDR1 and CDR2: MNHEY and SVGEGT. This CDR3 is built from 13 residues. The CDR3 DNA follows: TGTGCCAGCAGTTCCCCCAGGGCCTATGGCTACACCTTC. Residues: CASSSPRAYGYTF.